This TCR beta chain is drawn from a study of blood T cells in healthy people across ages. Study conclusions and caveats: From one million sequenced T cells, diversity estimates were lower bounds. Compared with aged donors, long-lived donors showed fewer expanded clones, suggesting selection.

Comments on this clonotype: Its target is unknown.

PCR was performed a second time for roughly 7 to 12 cycles using a sample-barcoded 5' primer and a J-beta primer mix. MiXCR, applied by TCRdb to the 5' RACE reads, yields one record per CDR3 protein. Seen here are some 1,800,000 distinct CDR3 sequences, approximately 39% observed once, and the top ten hold 23%. CDR1 and CDR2 (germline): SGHRS, YFSETQ. The CDR3 is 13 amino acids. Trimming removed 2 bases from V and 8 bases from J; junction bases left unmatched: 6. Donation came from healthy Caucasian individuals in Russia who were aged 6 to 90. The sample consisted of blood. The chain is built from TRBV5-1 and TRBJ1-2, with 7 bases matching TRBD1. This clonotype originated in a human donor in good health. The CDR3 sequence is CASSLPRTGGYTF. DNA of the CDR3: TGCGCCAGCAGCTTACCCCGGACAGGCGGCTACACCTTC.